Shown below are 21 T cell receptor beta chains from a single sample sequenced in a study of cytomegalovirus exposure and HLA in healthy donors. It was with 60 Vbeta and 13 Jbeta primers that the PCR ran. This table comes from immunoSEQ multiplex PCR, and its TCRdb copy is limited to in-frame clones, with some not included. This sample has 150,000 to 200,000 clones, with about three quarters found just once. The material sequenced was PBMCs. Receptors were obtained from a woman aged 40-49 years in good health and CMV-seronegative.

The chain couples TRBV5-1 to TRBJ1-2; weak D call: TRBD1 (6 bases). Germline CDR1 reads SGHRS; CDR2 reads YFSETQ. Trimming cost V 3 bases and J 1 base, with 7 bases left between them. The CDR3 sequence is 13 residues long. The CDR3 coding sequence is TGCGCCAGCAGCTGGACAGATAACTATGGCTACACCTTC. It yields the protein CASSWTDNYGYTF.

The V call is TRBV18, the J call TRBJ1-2, with 8 bases identical to TRBD1. This CDR3 comprises 13 residues. V was pared by 5 bases and J by 4 bases, with 3 bases of the junction left unmatched. Germline CDR1 and CDR2: KGHSH and LQKENI. The CDR3 DNA reads TGTGCCAGCTCAAACACAGGGGGCTATGGCTACACCTTC. This sequence encodes CASSNTGGYGYTF.

This chain connects TRBV4-2 to TRBJ2-2, with 9 bases identical to TRBD1. Trimming took 5 bases from V and 5 from J; bases not matched to a gene: 9. There are 16 residues in the CDR3. The germline CDR1 and CDR2 sequences are LGHNA and YNFKEQ. CDR3 in DNA: TGTGCCAGCAGCAAGCACAGGGGGCAGGTTACCGGGGAGCTGTTTTTT. It translates to CASSKHRGQVTGELFF.

Remarks on this clone: One end of the junction fails to match germline, which may point to a read error. J is TRBJ1-1 and V is TRBV28, with TRBD1 matching over 9 bases. The CDR3 extends over 15 amino acids. Germline CDR1 MDHEN, CDR2 SYDVKM. CDR3 coding DNA: TGTGCCAGCAGCCAGAACGGACAGGGGACCCGTTTGCGAATCTTT. Amino acids: CASSQNGQGTRLRIF. Drawing the rest from reference TRBV28 and TRBJ1-1, the complete variable domain is DVKVTQSSRYLVKRTGEKVFLECVQDMDHENMFWYRQDPGLGLRLIYFSYDVKMKEKGDIPEGYSVSREKKERFSLILESASTNQTSMYLCASSQNGQGTRLRIFGQGTRLTVV.

The CDR3 loop reads CASSLGQGSYGYTF. Written as DNA, the CDR3 is TGTGCCAGCAGCCTGGGACAGGGGAGCTATGGCTACACCTTC. The chain employs TRBV6-1 and TRBJ1-2; 10 positions agree with TRBD1. V shed 6 bases and J 4 bases; nucleotides not matched to a gene: 5. Germline CDR1 is MNHNS and CDR2 is SASEGT. This CDR3 is built from 14 residues.

The chain employs TRBV2 and TRBJ2-1; possible D gene TRBD1, 5 bases. V was pared by 7 bases and J by 6 bases, with 16 bases between. Germline V gives CDR1 SNHLY, CDR2 FYNNEI. This CDR3 is 14 amino acids long. CDR3 in DNA: TGTGCCAGCAAGGGCAGGGTCAGTATCAATGAGCAGTTCTTC. Translation gives CASKGRVSINEQFF.

The J gene is TRBJ1-1, the V gene TRBV4-1; 7 bases map to TRBD1. This CDR3 is built from 12 residues. Germline CDR1 MGHRA, CDR2 YSYEKL. Trimming took 6 bases from V and 10 from J; bases not matched to a gene: 8. The CDR3 protein is CASSPSNRGAFF. The CDR3 bases are TGCGCCAGCAGTCCTTCGAACAGGGGAGCTTTCTTT.

The chain couples TRBV6-1 to TRBJ1-1; TRBD1 matches 7 bases. With V trimmed by 6 bases and J by 4 bases, 5 bases remained unmatched. CDR1 and CDR2 (germline): MNHNS, SASEGT. The CDR3 has 13 residues. CDR3 sequence (DNA): TGTGCCAGCAGGACGACAGGGCCCACTGAAGCTTTCTTT. Its protein is CASRTTGPTEAFF.

This chain connects TRBV7-7 to TRBJ2-1, with D unresolved. Germline V gives CDR1 SSHAT, CDR2 FNYEAQ (reference sequence). V was shortened by 2 bases and J by 6 bases, with 8 bases between the two germline ends. The length of the CDR3 is 13 residues. Here the CDR3 DNA reads TGTGCCAGCAGCTTAAGAGGCGGCAATGAGCAGTTCTTC. This encodes CASSLRGGNEQFF.

The V gene is TRBV28, the J gene TRBJ2-2; D perhaps matches TRBD1 (5 bases). The CDR3 extends over 13 amino acids. The germline gives CDR1 MDHEN, CDR2 SYDVKM. Trimming cost V 10 bases and J 0 bases, with 9 bases left between them. In DNA form, the CDR3 reads TGTGCCACCCCAGGGCCGAACACCGGGGAGCTGTTTTTT. This gives the protein CATPGPNTGELFF.

The chain uses TRBV6-1 and TRBJ1-2; D is unresolved. The CDR3 length is 15 residues. The ends were cut back, 5 bases at V and 0 bases at J, with 13 bases in the middle. Germline-derived CDR1 and CDR2 are MNHNS and SASEGT. The CDR3 DNA sequence: TGTGCCAGCAGTTCCGAATCCTCAGCTAACTATGGCTACACCTTC. Translation: CASSSESSANYGYTF.

V and J are TRBV6-1 and TRBJ2-5, with D tentatively TRBD2 (6 bases). Germline V gene data show CDR1 as MNHNS and CDR2 as SASEGT. Trimming shortened V by 2 bases and J by 5 bases, and 12 bases separated the two germline ends. The CDR3 totals 14 residues. The CDR3 DNA is TGTGCCAGCAGTGAAACGACTAGTTCCGAGACCCAGTACTTC. Its translation: CASSETTSSETQYF.

Worth noting for this clone: A junction boundary mismatches the germline segment, possibly from a read error. The genes are TRBV7-7 and TRBJ2-2; 7 positions agree with TRBD1. CDR1 SSHAT and CDR2 FNYEAQ come from the germline V gene (reference sequence). The CDR3 is 17 amino acids. CDR3 protein: CASSLRGQQENPGELFF. CDR3 in DNA: TGTGCCAGCAGCTTAAGGGGACAGCAGGAGAACCCCGGGGAGCTGTTTTTT.

DNA for the CDR3: TGTGCCAGCAGTTATTCGAGCTCCTATAATTCACCCCTCCACTTT. Protein sequence: CASSYSSSYNSPLHF. This chain joins TRBV6-5 and TRBJ1-6; D unresolved. Looked up from germline, CDR1 is MNHEY and CDR2 is SVGAGI. This CDR3 is built from 15 residues. Between the trimmed V and J ends, which lost 3 bases and 0 bases, there was a span of 6 bases.

The V gene is TRBV28, the J gene TRBJ1-2; D not resolved. The CDR3 is made up of 13 amino acids. Trimming removed 3 bases from V and 0 bases from J, with 5 bases in between. Per germline, CDR1 MDHEN and CDR2 SYDVKM. CDR3 loop: CASSLASNYGYTF. In DNA, the CDR3 is TGTGCCAGCAGTTTGGCATCTAACTATGGCTACACCTTC.

V is TRBV6-5 and J is TRBJ1-3, with D unresolved. V dropped 6 bases and J dropped 7 bases, with 10 bases sitting between them. Germline V CDR1 and CDR2: MNHEY, SVGAGI. This CDR3 has 12 amino acids. The CDR3 sequence is CASSPSRNTIYF. The CDR3 DNA is TGTGCCAGCAGCCCAAGTCGGAACACCATATATTTT.

J is TRBJ2-1 and V is TRBV5-4, with TRBD1 matching over 9 bases. CDR3 length: 15 residues. Germline V gene sequence: CDR1 SGHNT, CDR2 YYREEE (reference sequence). The trim removed 4 bases at V and 2 bases at J, leaving 4 bases unmatched. The CDR3 DNA is TGTGCCAGCAGCCCTAGACAGGGGGCCTACAATGAGCAGTTCTTC. Translated, it gives CASSPRQGAYNEQFF.

The chain couples TRBV28 to TRBJ2-2; possible D gene TRBD2, 6 bases. CDR3 length: 14 amino acids. Germline assignment: CDR1 MDHEN and CDR2 SYDVKM. Trimming removed 6 bases at V and 3 bases at J, with 11 bases between. Written as DNA, the CDR3 is TGTGCCAGCAGCCCCGGGACTCACACCGGGGAGCTGTTTTTT. Its translation: CASSPGTHTGELFF.

This clone was counted between two and nine times. V is TRBV6-5 and J is TRBJ1-1, with TRBD1 identical over 8 bases. Germline V gene lookup returns CDR1 MNHEY and CDR2 SVGAGI. This CDR3 comprises 12 residues. The V and J ends lost 4 bases and 11 bases, in that order; junction bases with no gene match: 6. The CDR3 sequence: CASSSADRVAFF. The CDR3 DNA follows: TGTGCCAGCAGTTCCGCGGACAGGGTGGCTTTCTTT.

The gene calls are TRBV6-5 and TRBJ2-1; 7 bases match TRBD2. Trimming took 0 bases from V and 6 from J; bases not matched to a gene: 2. Germline CDR1 reads MNHEY; CDR2 reads SVGAGI. The CDR3 has 14 residues. The DNA of the CDR3 is TGTGCCAGCAGTTACTCGACTAGCCCCAATGAGCAGTTCTTC. This gives the protein CASSYSTSPNEQFF.

V gene TRBV28 combines with J gene TRBJ1-6; the D is unclear. V was trimmed by 6 bases and J by 9 bases, leaving 9 bases between them. The CDR3 length is 12 residues. Looked up from germline, CDR1 is MDHEN and CDR2 is SYDVKM. CDR3 DNA sequence: TGTGCCAGCAGCCAGGCGATTTCACCCCTCCACTTT. Its translation is CASSQAISPLHF.